This TCR beta chain was captured by sequencing in a study of CD8+ T cells in alopecia areata. Sorting from PBMCs produced CD4+ and CD8+ T cells. RNA was extracted and reverse transcribed into cDNA as the sequencing template. The assay was immunoSEQ multiplex PCR, and TCRdb's table has in-frame clones only and misses some. The sample lists some 110,000 clones; more than 30% were seen once. Germline CDR1 GTSNPN, CDR2 SVGIG (reference sequence). V gave up 3 bases and J gave up 2 bases, with 12 bases separating them. The CDR3 totals 14 residues. The rearrangement uses TRBV30 and TRBJ2-3, with D possibly called TRBD1 or TRBD2 (5 bases each). The material sequenced was CD4+ T cells sorted from blood. The receptor was isolated from a human donor with alopecia areata. CDR3 nucleotides: TGTGCCTGGAGCCATGGGACCTTCACAGATACGCAGTATTTT. Protein: CAWSHGTFTDTQYF.